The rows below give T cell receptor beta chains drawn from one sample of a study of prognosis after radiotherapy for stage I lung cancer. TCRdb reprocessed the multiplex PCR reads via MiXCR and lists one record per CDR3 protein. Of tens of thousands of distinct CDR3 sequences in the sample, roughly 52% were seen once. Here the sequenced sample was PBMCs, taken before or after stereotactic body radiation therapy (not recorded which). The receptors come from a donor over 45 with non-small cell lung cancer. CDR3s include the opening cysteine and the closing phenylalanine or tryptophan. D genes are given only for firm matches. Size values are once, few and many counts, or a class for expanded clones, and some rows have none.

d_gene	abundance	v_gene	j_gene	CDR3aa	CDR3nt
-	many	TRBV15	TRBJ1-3	CATSHSRGSGNTIYF	TGTGCCACCAGCCACTCACGGGGGTCTGGAAACACCATATATTTT
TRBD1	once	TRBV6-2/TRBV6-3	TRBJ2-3	CASSIQGAGDTQYF	TGTGCCAGCAGTATTCAGGGGGCTGGAGATACGCAGTATTTT
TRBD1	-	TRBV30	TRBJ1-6	CAWTGQVGSPLHF	TGTGCCTGGACGGGACAGGTCGGTTCACCCCTCCACTTT
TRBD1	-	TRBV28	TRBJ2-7	CASSLRDRVMREQYF	TGTGCCAGCAGTTTAAGGGACAGGGTTATGCGCGAGCAGTACTTC
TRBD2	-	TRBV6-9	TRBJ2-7	CASSYAGERLQHYF	TGTGCCAGCAGTTATGCGGGAGAGCGCCTCCAGCATTACTTC
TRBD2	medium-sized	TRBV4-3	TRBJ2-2	CASSLQRGGSGELFF	TGCGCCAGCAGCTTACAACGGGGGGGGTCCGGGGAGCTGTTTTTT
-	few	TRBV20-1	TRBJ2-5	CSAGEGEGYGEETQYF	TGCAGTGCTGGAGAGGGGGAGGGCTACGGGGAAGAGACCCAGTACTTC
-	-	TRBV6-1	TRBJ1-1	CASSVQVCTEAFF	TGTGCCAGCAGTGTTCAGGTGTGCACTGAAGCTTTCTTT
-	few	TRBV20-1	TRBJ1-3	CSARDPEGSGNTIYF	TGCAGTGCTAGAGACCCCGAGGGTTCGGGAAACACCATATATTTT
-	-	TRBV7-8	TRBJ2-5	CASISRRETQYF	TGTGCCAGCATCTCTAGAAGAGAGACCCAGTACTTC
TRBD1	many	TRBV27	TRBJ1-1	CASSFRGRAGVNTEAFF	TGTGCCAGCAGTTTCAGGGGGCGTGCGGGGGTGAACACTGAAGCTTTCTTT
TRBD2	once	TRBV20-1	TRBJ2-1	CSARSPGLAGGGEQFF	TGCAGTGCTAGAAGTCCGGGACTAGCGGGAGGAGGGGAGCAGTTCTTC
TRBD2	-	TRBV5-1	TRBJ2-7	CASSFGPVLAVYEQYF	TGCGCCAGCAGCTTCGGGCCGGTCCTAGCGGTCTACGAGCAGTACTTC
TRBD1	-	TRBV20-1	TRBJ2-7	CSATRAGTGGDFRYEQYF	TGCAGTGCTACCCGAGCTGGGACAGGGGGCGATTTTAGGTACGAGCAGTACTTC
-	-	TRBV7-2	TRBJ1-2	CVSSPRVGTNYGYTF	TGTGTCAGCAGCCCCCGTGTAGGGACTAACTATGGCTACACCTTC
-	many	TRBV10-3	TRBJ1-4	CAISEPTTTNEKLFF	TGTGCCATCAGTGAACCTACAACAACTAATGAAAAACTGTTTTTT
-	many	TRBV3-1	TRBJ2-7	CASSHQGGTYEQYF	TGTGCCAGCAGCCACCAGGGGGGCACCTACGAGCAGTACTTC
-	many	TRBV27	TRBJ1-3	CASSLQGPQRGNTIYF	TGTGCCAGCAGTTTACAGGGACCCCAAAGGGGAAACACCATATATTTT
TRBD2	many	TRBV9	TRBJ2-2	CASSRGLAGTGELFF	TGTGCCAGCAGCAGAGGACTAGCGGGGACCGGGGAGCTGTTTTTT
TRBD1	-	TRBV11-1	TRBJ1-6	CASSRYRGNSPHHF	TGTGCCAGCAGCCGGTACAGGGGTAATTCACCCCACCACTTT
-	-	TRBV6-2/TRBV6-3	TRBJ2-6	CSSRPAGQPISGANFLTF	TGTTCCAGCAGGCCAGCAGGACAGCCCATCTCTGGGGCCAACTTCCTGACTTTC
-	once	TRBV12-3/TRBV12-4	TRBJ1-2	CASILGKSYGYTF	-